Sequencing of this T cell receptor beta chain was carried out in a study of shared clonotypes between healthy human individuals. The CDR3 is made up of 14 amino acids. Germline CDR1 reads SQVTM; CDR2 reads ANQGSEA. V shed 6 bases, J shed 4 bases, and the junction held 6 bases outside the gene matches. CD4+ cell separation produced CD45RA+ naive and CD45RA-negative memory subsets. On this clone: Within the sample, other DNA sequences also encode this same CDR3.

The table came from immunoSEQ multiplex PCR; TCRdb's copy has only in-frame clones and leaves some out. The data contain 2 million to 2.5 million clones, 80% to 95% of them singletons. What was sequenced was naive CD4+ T cells from PBMCs. Subset: CD45RA+ positively selected. The V gene is TRBV29-1, the J gene TRBJ2-7; 13 nucleotides align to TRBD2. The TCR originated in a young man in good health. Some clones in this sample may be carry-over from other donors' samples. CDR3 nucleotide sequence: TGCAGCGTCCTTGGACTAGCGGGAGCGTACGAGCAGTACTTC. It is translated as CSVLGLAGAYEQYF.